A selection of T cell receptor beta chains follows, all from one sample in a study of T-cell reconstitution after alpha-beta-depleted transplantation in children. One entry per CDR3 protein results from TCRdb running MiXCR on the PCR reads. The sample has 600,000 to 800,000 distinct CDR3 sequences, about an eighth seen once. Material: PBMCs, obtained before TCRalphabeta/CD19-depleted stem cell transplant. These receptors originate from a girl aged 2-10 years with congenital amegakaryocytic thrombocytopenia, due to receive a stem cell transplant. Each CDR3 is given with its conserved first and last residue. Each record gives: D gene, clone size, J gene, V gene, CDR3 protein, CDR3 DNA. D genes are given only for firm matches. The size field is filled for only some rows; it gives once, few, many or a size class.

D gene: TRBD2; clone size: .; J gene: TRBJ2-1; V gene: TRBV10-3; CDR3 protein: CAISSGTSGNNEQFF; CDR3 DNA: TGTGCCATCAGTTCCGGGACTAGCGGGAACAATGAGCAGTTCTTC
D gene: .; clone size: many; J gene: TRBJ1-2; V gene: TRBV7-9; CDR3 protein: CASSPSFVIANYGYTF; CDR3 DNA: TGTGCCAGCAGCCCCTCATTTGTGATTGCTAACTATGGCTACACCTTC
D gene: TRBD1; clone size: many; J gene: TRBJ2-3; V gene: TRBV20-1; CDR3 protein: CSAEGQGERGTDTQYF; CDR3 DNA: TGCAGTGCGGAAGGACAGGGCGAGAGAGGCACAGATACGCAGTATTTT
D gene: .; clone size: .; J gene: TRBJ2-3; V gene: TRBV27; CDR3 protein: CASRRLVRSTDTQYF; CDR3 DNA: TGTGCCAGCAGGCGTTTGGTGCGAAGCACAGATACGCAGTATTTT
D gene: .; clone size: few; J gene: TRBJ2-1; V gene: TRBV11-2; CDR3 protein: CASSPGVRGTYNEQFF; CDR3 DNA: TGTGCCAGCAGCCCGGGGGTGCGGGGTACCTACAATGAGCAGTTCTTC
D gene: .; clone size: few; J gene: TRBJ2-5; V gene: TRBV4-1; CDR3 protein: CASSSLATQETQYF; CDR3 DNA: TGCGCCAGCAGCTCACTAGCCACCCAAGAGACCCAGTACTTC
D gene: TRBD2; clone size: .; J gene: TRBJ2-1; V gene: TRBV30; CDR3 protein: CAWRPTSRNYNEQFF; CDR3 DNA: TGTGCCTGGAGACCGACTAGCCGGAACTACAATGAGCAGTTCTTC
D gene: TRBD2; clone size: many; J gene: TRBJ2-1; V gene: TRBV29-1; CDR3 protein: CSVESPGRDEQFF; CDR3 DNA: TGCAGCGTTGAGTCCCCAGGGAGGGATGAGCAGTTCTTC
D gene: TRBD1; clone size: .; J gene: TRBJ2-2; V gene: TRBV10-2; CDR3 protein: CASSEPRGRGELFF; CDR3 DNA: TGCGCCAGCAGTGAACCCAGGGGGCGAGGGGAGCTGTTTTTT
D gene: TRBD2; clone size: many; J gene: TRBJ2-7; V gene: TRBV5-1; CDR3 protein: CASRRLAGVYEQYF; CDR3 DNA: TGCGCCAGCAGGCGACTAGCGGGAGTCTACGAGCAGTACTTC
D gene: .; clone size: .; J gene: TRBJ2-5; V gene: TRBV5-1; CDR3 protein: CASLGTRGETQYF; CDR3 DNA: TGCGCCAGCTTAGGTACTAGAGGGGAGACCCAGTACTTC
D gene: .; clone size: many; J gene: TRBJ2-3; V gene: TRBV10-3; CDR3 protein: CAISTFEESSTDTQYF; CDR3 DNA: TGTGCCATCAGTACTTTCGAAGAGTCATCCACAGATACGCAGTATTTT
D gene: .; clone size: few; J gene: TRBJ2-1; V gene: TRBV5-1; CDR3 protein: CASSLSRTETGEQFF; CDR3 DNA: TGCGCCAGCAGCTTGAGTAGGACGGAGACTGGTGAGCAGTTCTTC
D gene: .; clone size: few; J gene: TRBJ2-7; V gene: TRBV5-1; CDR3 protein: CASSLERPYEQYF; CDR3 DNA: TGCGCCAGCAGCTTGGAGCGGCCTTACGAGCAGTACTTC
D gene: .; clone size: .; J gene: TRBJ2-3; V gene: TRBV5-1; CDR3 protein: CASSVGLHTDTQYF; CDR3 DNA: TGCGCCAGCAGCGTGGGACTTCACACAGATACGCAGTATTTT
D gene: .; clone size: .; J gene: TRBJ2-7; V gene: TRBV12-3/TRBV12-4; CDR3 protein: CASSFGRAADYEQYF; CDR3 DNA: TGTGCCAGCAGTTTTGGGCGGGCAGCGGATTACGAGCAGTACTTC
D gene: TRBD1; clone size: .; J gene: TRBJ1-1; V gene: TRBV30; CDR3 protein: CAWGLGQGDAFF; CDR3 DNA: TGTGCCTGGGGCCTAGGACAGGGGGATGCTTTCTTT
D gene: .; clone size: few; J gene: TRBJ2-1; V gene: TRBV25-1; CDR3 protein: CASAPSSYNEQFF; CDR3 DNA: TGTGCCAGCGCACCTAGCTCCTACAATGAGCAGTTCTTC
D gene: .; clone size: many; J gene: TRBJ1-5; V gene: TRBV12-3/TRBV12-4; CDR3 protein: CASSLDANQPQHF; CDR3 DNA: TGTGCCAGCAGTTTGGATGCTAATCAGCCCCAGCATTTT
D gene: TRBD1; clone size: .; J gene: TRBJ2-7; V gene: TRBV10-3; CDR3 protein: CAISQDRMSYEQYF; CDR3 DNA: TGTGCCATCAGTCAGGACAGGATGTCCTACGAGCAGTACTTC
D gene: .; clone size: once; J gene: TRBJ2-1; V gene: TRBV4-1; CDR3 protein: CASSQFGLGGGDNDQFF; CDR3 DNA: TGCGCCAGCAGCCAATTCGGACTAGGAGGGGGGGACAATGACCAGTTCTTC
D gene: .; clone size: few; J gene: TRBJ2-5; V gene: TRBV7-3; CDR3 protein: CASAASAGTQYF; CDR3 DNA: TGTGCCAGCGCAGCTAGCGCTGGGACCCAGTACTTC
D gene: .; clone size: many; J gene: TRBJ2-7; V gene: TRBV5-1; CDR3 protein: CASSLVGPSRSYEQYF; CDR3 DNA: TGCGCCAGCAGCTTGGTAGGCCCATCTCGATCCTACGAGCAGTACTTC
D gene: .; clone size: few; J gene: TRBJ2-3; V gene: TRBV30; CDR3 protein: CAWIELRRDTQYF; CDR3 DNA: TGTGCCTGGATTGAGCTTAGGAGAGATACGCAGTATTTT
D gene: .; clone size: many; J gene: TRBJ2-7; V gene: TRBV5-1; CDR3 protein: CASSFGDDGRDEQYF; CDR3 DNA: TGCGCCAGCAGCTTTGGCGATGACGGTAGAGACGAGCAGTACTTC
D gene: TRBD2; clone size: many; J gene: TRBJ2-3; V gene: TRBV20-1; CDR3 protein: CSARSGTSGTLVTDTQYF; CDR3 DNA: TGCAGTGCTAGATCCGGGACTAGCGGGACTCTTGTCACAGATACGCAGTATTTT
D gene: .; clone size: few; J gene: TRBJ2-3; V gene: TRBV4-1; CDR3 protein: CASSQDLAKDADTQYF; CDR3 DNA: TGCGCCAGCAGCCAAGACCTAGCGAAGGATGCAGATACGCAGTATTTT
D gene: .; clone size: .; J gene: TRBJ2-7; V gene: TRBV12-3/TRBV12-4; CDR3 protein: CASRGMMINEQYF; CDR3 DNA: TGTGCCAGCAGAGGGATGATGATTAACGAGCAGTACTTC
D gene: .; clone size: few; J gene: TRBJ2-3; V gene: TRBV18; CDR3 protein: CASSPPFLLVGADTQYF; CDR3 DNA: TGTGCCAGCTCACCACCGTTCCTACTAGTTGGGGCAGATACGCAGTATTTT
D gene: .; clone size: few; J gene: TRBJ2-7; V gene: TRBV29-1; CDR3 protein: CSVETEYEQYF; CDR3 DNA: TGCAGCGTAGAGACAGAATACGAGCAGTACTTC
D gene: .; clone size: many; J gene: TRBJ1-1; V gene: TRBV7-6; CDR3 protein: CASSLAQGSNTEAFF; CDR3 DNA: TGTGCCAGCAGCTTAGCGCAGGGGTCGAACACTGAAGCTTTCTTT
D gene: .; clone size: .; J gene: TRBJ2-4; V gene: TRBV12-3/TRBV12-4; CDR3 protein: CASRLGLTGKNIQYF; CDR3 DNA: TGTGCCAGCAGGCTGGGTTTAACGGGCAAAAACATTCAGTACTTC
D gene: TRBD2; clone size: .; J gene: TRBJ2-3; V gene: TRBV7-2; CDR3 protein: CASGRLAEVTDTQYF; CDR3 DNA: TGTGCCAGCGGAAGACTAGCGGAGGTCACAGATACGCAGTATTTT
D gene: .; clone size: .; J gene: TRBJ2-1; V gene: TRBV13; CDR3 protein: CASSSSNVRNNEQFF; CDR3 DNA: TGTGCCAGCAGCTCATCTAACGTCCGGAACAATGAGCAGTTCTTC
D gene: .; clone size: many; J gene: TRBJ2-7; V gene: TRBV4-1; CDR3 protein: CASSHVGSYEQYF; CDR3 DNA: TGCGCCAGCAGCCATGTAGGCTCCTACGAGCAGTACTTC
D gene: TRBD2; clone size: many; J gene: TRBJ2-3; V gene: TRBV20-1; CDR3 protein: CSARDRREGADTQYF; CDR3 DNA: TGCAGTGCTAGAGACAGGCGGGAGGGGGCAGATACGCAGTATTTT
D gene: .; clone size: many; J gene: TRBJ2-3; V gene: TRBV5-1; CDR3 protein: CASSLVPYRTDTQYF; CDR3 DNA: TGCGCCAGCAGCTTGGTCCCCTACCGCACAGATACGCAGTATTTT
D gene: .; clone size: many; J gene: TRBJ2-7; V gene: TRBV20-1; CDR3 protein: CSAVESNEQYF; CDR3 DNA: TGCAGTGCGGTAGAGTCCAACGAGCAGTACTTC
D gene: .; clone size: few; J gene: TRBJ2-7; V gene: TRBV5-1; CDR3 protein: CASTKGGSRSYEQYF; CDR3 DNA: TGCGCCAGCACCAAGGGGGGCTCCCGGTCCTACGAGCAGTACTTC
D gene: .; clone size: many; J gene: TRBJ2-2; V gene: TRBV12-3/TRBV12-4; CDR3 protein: CASSFSVFGELFF; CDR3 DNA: TGTGCCAGCAGTTTCTCGGTTTTCGGGGAGCTGTTTTTT
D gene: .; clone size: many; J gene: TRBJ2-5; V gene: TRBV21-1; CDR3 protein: CASSKGSRKRQETQYF; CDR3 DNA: TGTGCCAGCAGCAAAGGGTCAAGGAAAAGACAAGAGACCCAGTACTTC
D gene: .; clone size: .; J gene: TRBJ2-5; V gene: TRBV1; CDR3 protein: CTSGGLIQTQYF; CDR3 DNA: TGCACCAGCGGGGGACTAATCCAGACCCAGTACTTC
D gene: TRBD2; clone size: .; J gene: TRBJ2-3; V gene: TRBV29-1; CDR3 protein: CSVASGRAGGPDTQYF; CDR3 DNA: TGCAGCGTTGCTAGCGGGAGGGCCGGGGGGCCAGATACGCAGTATTTT
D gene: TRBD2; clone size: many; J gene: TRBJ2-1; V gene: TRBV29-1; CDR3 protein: CSVGGRGNEQFF; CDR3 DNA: TGCAGCGTTGGCGGGAGGGGGAATGAGCAGTTCTTC
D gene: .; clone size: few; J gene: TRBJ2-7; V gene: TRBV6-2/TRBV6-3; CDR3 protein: CARDCSYEQYF; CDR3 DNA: TGTGCCAGGGACTGCTCCTACGAGCAGTACTTC